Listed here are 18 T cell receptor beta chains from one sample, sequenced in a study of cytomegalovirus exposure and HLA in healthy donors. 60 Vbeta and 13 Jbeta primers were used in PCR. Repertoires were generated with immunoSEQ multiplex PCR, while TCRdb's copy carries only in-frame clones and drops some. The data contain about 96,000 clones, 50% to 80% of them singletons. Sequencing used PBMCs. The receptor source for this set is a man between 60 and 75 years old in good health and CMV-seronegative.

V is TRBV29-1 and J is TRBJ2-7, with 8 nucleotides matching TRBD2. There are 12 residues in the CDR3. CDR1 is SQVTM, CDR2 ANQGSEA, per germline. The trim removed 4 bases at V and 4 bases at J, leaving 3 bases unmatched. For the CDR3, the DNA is TGCAGCGTTGTCCGGGGGGGGTACGAGCAGTACTTC. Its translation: CSVVRGGYEQYF.

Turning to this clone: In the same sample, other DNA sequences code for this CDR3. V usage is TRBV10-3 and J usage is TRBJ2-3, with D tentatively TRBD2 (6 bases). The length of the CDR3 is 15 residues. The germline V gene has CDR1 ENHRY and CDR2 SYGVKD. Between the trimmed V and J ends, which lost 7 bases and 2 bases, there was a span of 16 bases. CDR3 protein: CAITIGASATDTQYF. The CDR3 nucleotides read TGTGCCATCACTATAGGGGCTAGCGCCACAGATACGCAGTATTTT.

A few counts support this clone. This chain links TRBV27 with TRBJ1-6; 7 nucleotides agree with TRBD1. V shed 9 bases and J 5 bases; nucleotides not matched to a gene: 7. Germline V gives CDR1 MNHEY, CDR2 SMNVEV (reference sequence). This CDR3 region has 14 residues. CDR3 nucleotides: TGTGCCAGTACCGGGACAGTTAATAATTCACCCCTCCACTTT. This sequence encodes CASTGTVNNSPLHF.

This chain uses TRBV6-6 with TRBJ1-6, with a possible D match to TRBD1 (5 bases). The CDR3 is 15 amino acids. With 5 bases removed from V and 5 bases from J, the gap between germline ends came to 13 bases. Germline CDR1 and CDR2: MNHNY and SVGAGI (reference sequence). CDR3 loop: CASSTTGGHNSPLHF. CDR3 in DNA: TGTGCCAGCAGTACCACAGGTGGGCATAATTCACCCCTCCACTTT.

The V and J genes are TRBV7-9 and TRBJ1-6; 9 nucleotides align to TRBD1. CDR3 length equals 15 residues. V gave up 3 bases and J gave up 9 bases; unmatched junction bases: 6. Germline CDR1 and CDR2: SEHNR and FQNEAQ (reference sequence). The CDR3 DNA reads TGTGCCAGCAGCTTTGTACAGGGGGCTGGTTCACCCCTCCACTTT. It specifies CASSFVQGAGSPLHF.

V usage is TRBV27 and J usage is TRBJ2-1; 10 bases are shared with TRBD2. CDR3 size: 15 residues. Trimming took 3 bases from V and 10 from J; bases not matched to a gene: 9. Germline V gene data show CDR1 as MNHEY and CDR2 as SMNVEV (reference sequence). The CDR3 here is CASSFWLAGENEQFF. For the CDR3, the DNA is TGTGCCAGCAGTTTTTGGCTAGCGGGAGAAAACGAGCAGTTCTTC.

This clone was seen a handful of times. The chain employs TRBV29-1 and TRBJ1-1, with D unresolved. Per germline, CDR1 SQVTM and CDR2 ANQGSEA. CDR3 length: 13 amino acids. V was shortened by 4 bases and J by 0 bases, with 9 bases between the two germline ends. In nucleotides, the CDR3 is TGCAGCGTTGTATTTAGTTTGAACACTGAAGCTTTCTTT. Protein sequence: CSVVFSLNTEAFF.

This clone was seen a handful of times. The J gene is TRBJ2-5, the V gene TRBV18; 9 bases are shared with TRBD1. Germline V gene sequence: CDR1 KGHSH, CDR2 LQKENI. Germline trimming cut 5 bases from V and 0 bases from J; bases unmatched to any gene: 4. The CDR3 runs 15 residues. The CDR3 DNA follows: TGTGCCAGCTCAGGACAGGGGTGGGACCAAGAGACCCAGTACTTC. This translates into CASSGQGWDQETQYF.

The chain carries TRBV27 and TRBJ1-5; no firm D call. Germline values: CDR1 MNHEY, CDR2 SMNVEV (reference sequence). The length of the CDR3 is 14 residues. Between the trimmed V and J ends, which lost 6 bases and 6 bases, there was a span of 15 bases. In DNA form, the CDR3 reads TGTGCCAGCAGCTTAGGGCAGCCCTTTCAGCCCCAGCATTTT. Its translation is CASSLGQPFQPQHF.

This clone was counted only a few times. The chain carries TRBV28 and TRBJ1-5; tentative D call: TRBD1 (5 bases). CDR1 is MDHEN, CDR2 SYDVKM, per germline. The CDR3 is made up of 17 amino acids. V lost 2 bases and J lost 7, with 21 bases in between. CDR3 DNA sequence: TGTGCCAGCAGTTTAGAAAGCGGGGGGGTTTCCAACCAGCCCCAGCATTTT. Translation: CASSLESGGVSNQPQHF.

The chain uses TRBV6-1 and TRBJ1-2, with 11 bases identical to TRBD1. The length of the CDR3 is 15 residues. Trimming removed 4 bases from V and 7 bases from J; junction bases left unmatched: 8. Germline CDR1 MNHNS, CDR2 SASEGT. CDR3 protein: CASSALDRGLAGYTF. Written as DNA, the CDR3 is TGTGCCAGCAGTGCGTTGGACAGGGGGCTTGCTGGCTACACCTTC.

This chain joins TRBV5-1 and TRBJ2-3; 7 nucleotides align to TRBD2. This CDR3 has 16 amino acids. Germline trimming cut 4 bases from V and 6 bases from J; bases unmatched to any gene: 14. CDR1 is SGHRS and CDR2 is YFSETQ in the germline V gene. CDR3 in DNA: TGCGCCAGCAGCCTGCTGTTTGCGGGAGATATCGATACGCAGTATTTT. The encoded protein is CASSLLFAGDIDTQYF.

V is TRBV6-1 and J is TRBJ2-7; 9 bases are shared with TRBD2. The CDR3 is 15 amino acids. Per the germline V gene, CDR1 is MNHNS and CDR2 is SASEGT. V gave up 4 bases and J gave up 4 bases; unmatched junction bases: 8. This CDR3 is CASSVRGGATYEQYF. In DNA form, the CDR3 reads TGTGCCAGCAGTGTCCGCGGGGGGGCAACATACGAGCAGTACTTC.

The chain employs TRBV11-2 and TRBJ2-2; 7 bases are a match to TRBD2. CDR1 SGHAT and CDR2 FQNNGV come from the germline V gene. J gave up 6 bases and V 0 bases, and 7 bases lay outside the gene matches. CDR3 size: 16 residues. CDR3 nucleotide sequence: TGTGCCAGCAGCTTAGATCGCGGGAGCTGGTCCGGGGAGCTGTTTTTT. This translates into CASSLDRGSWSGELFF.

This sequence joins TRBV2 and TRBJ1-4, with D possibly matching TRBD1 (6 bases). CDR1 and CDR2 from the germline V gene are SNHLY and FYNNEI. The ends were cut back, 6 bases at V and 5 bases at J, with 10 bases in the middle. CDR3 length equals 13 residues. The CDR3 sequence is CASRRGGNEKLFF. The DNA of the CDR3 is TGTGCCAGCAGGAGGGGGGGGAATGAAAAACTGTTTTTT.

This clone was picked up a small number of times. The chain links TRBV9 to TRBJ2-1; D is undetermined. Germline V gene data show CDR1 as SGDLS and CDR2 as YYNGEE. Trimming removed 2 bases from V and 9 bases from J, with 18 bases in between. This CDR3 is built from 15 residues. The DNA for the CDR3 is TGTGCCAGCAGCGTTAGCCCAGACTTCCAGAGTGAGCAGTTCTTC. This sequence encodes CASSVSPDFQSEQFF.

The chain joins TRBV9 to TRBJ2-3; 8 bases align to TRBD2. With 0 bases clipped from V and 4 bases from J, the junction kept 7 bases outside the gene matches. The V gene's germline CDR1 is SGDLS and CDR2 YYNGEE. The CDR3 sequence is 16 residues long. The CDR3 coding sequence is TGTGCCAGCAGCGTAGTCGCGGGAGGCCGGGCAGATACGCAGTATTTT. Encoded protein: CASSVVAGGRADTQYF.

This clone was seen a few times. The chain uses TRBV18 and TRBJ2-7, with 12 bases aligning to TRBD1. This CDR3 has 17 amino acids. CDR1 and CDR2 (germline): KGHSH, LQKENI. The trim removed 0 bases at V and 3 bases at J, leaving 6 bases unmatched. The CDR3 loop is CASSPPVWDRGHYEQYF. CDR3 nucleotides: TGTGCCAGCTCACCACCGGTCTGGGACAGGGGGCACTACGAGCAGTACTTC.